The 9 T cell receptor beta chains listed next were all sequenced from one sample in a study of blood T cell repertoires in COVID-19. Method: immunoSEQ multiplex PCR; TCRdb's copy keeps in-frame clones and lacks some. The sample records roughly 360,000 clones, more than 75% being singletons. The sequenced sample consisted of PBMCs or T cells enriched from blood (not recorded which). The receptors originated from a woman aged 30 to 39 with acute COVID-19.

The chain carries TRBV30 and TRBJ1-1; D gene ambiguous. The V end lost 3 bases, the J end lost 1 base, and 9 bases lay between the germline ends. The germline CDR1 and CDR2 sequences are GTSNPN and SVGIG (reference sequence). The CDR3 extends over 13 amino acids. The CDR3 here is CAWRLQRNTEAFF. CDR3 sequence (DNA): TGTGCCTGGAGGCTACAGAGGAACACTGAAGCTTTCTTT.

The chain couples TRBV6-5 to TRBJ1-2; D possibly corresponds to TRBD1 (5 bases). The CDR3 is 15 amino acids. Germline CDR1 reads MNHEY; CDR2 reads SVGAGI. Trimming cost V 5 bases and J 5 bases, with 18 bases left between them. DNA of the CDR3: TGTGCCAGCAGTCGCCTTCTAAGGGGCCATTATGGCTACACCTTC. Protein product: CASSRLLRGHYGYTF.

CDR3: CASSPPGSLEAFF. The CDR3 region has the DNA TGTGCCAGCTCACCACCGGGGAGCCTTGAAGCTTTCTTT. This chain uses TRBV18 with TRBJ1-1; D is ambiguous. The V end lost 0 bases, the J end lost 7 bases, and 9 bases lay between the germline ends. The CDR3 sequence is 13 residues long. Germline loops: CDR1 KGHSH, CDR2 LQKENI.

This chain uses TRBV30 with TRBJ2-5; TRBD1 might be the D (6 bases). Germline CDR1 is GTSNPN and CDR2 is SVGIG (reference sequence). The CDR3 sequence is 14 residues long. V lost 4 bases and J 2 bases, leaving 14 bases between the germline ends. The CDR3, as DNA: TGTGCCTGGACCCCTGGACAGACTCAAGAGACCCAGTACTTC. Protein product: CAWTPGQTQETQYF.

The chain has TRBV4-3 and TRBJ1-1; unclear D gene. The length of the CDR3 is 14 residues. Germline-derived CDR1 and CDR2 are LGHNA and YSLEER. V lost 0 bases and J lost 8, with 13 bases in between. CDR3 in DNA: TGCGCCAGCAGCCAAGATCTGGAGCGTGAGGAAGCTTTCTTT. It encodes CASSQDLEREEAFF.

The chain is built from TRBV18 and TRBJ1-4, with 7 bases fitting TRBD1. The CDR3 runs 16 residues. Trimming took 3 bases from V and 0 from J; bases not matched to a gene: 4. Looked up from germline, CDR1 is KGHSH and CDR2 is LQKENI. CDR3 sequence: CASSPGQIATNEKLFF. The CDR3 region has the DNA TGTGCCAGCTCACCGGGACAGATTGCAACTAATGAAAAACTGTTTTTT. The full variable domain, its missing parts supplied by reference TRBV18 and TRBJ1-4, is NAGVMQNPRHLVRRRGQEARLRCSPMKGHSHVYWYRQLPEEGLKFMVYLQKENIIDESGMPKERFSAEFPKEGPSILRIQQVVRGDSAAYFCASSPGQIATNEKLFFGSGTQLSVL.

The rearrangement uses TRBV5-1 and TRBJ1-1; D ambiguous. V was trimmed by 0 bases and J by 2 bases, leaving 5 bases between them. The length of the CDR3 is 13 residues. The germline V gene has CDR1 SGHRS and CDR2 YFSETQ. The CDR3 DNA follows: TGCGCCAGCAGCTTGGACAGCAACACTGAAGCTTTCTTT. Protein: CASSLDSNTEAFF.

This clone was detected once. The chain joins TRBV7-3 to TRBJ2-1, with 7 bases lining up with TRBD1. J lost 4 bases, V lost 2 bases, and 5 bases had no gene match. Germline V gene data show CDR1 as SGHTA and CDR2 as FQGTGA. The CDR3 is made up of 15 amino acids. CDR3 sequence: CASSLHPGGYNEQFF. The CDR3 DNA follows: TGTGCCAGCAGCTTACACCCAGGGGGTTACAATGAGCAGTTCTTC.

This chain uses TRBV2 with TRBJ1-5; TRBD1 agrees at 7 bases. V gave up 2 bases and J gave up 2 bases; unmatched junction bases: 3. CDR1 and CDR2 (germline): SNHLY, FYNNEI. The length of the CDR3 is 15 residues. The CDR3 DNA reads TGTGCCAGCAGTGAAATCGGGACAGGCAATCAGCCCCAGCATTTT. It specifies CASSEIGTGNQPQHF.